The rows below give T cell receptor beta chains drawn from one sample of a study of cytomegalovirus exposure and HLA in healthy donors. This table comes from immunoSEQ multiplex PCR, and its TCRdb copy is limited to in-frame clones, with some not included. The sample shows around 100,000 clones, around three quarters of them seen only once. Sequencing input: PBMCs. These receptors all stem from a young woman in good health and CMV-seropositive. CDR3s include the opening cysteine and the closing phenylalanine or tryptophan. D genes are given only for firm matches.

cdr3_aa,cdr3_nt,j_call,v_call,d_call
CASSVEGVGVSSYNEQFF,TGTGCCAGCAGCGTAGAAGGAGTCGGAGTAAGCTCCTACAATGAGCAGTTCTTC,TRBJ2-1,TRBV9,-
CASSQDRGGKTQYF,TGTGCCAGCAGCCAAGATAGGGGGGGCAAGACCCAGTACTTC,TRBJ2-5,TRBV4-2,-
CASSAGNTEAFF,TGTGCCAGCAGCGCAGGGAACACTGAAGCTTTCTTT,TRBJ1-1,TRBV9,-
CATNGEAGELFF,TGTGCCACCAACGGGGAGGCCGGGGAGCTGTTTTTT,TRBJ2-2,TRBV15,-
CASSLEQRGGYTF,TGTGCCAGCAGCTTGGAGCAAAGGGGGGGCTACACCTTC,TRBJ1-2,TRBV5-4,-
CASSVAGESEQYF,TGTGCCAGCAGTGTAGCGGGAGAGAGCGAGCAGTACTTC,TRBJ2-7,TRBV2,TRBD2
CASAGDEQFF,TGTGCCAGCGCGGGTGATGAGCAGTTCTTC,TRBJ2-1,TRBV9,-
CASSVVYDTNYGYTF,TGTGCCAGCAGCGTAGTCTACGACACTAACTATGGCTACACCTTC,TRBJ1-2,TRBV9,-
CASSLVRDRGVSPLHF,TGTGCCAGCAGCTTAGTACGGGACAGGGGGGTTTCACCCCTCCACTTT,TRBJ1-6,TRBV7-8,TRBD1
CASSLATGQFRTDTQYF,TGTGCCAGCAGCTTGGCCACGGGACAGTTTCGCACAGATACGCAGTATTTT,TRBJ2-3,TRBV5-5,TRBD1
CASSGSLDRNYGYTF,TGTGCCAGCAGTGGTTCCCTGGACAGAAACTATGGCTACACCTTC,TRBJ1-2,TRBV6-1,-